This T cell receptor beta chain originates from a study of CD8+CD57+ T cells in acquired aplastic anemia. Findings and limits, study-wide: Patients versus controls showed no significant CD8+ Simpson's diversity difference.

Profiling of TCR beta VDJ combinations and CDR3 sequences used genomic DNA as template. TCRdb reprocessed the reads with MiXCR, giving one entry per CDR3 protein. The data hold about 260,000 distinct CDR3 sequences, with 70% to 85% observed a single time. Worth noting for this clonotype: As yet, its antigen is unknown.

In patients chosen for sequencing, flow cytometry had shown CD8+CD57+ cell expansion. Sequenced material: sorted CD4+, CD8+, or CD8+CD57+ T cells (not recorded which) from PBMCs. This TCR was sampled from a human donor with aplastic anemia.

CDR3 nucleotides: TGTGCCAGCGGGGCCGGGGGCCCAGGTAAGCAGTATTTT. It codes for CASGAGGPGKQYF. V is TRBV9 and J is TRBJ2-3; D is tentatively TRBD1 or TRBD2 (6 bases each). The CDR3 totals 13 residues. The germline gives CDR1 SGDLS, CDR2 YYNGEE. V gave up 7 bases and J gave up 11 bases, with 20 bases separating them.